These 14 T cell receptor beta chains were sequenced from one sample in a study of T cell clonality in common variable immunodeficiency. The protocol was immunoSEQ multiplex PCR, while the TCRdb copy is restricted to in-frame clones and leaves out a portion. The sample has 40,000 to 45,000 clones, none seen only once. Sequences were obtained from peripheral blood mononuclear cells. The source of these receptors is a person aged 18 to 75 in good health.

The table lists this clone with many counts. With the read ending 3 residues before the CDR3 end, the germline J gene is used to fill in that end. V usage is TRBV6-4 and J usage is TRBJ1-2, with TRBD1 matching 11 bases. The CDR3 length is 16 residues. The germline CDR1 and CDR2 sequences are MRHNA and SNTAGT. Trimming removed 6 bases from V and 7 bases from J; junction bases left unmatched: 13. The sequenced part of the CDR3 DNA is TGTGCCAGCAGCCCTACGACCGGGACAGGGGGTTCTGGC. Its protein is CASSPTTGTGGSG. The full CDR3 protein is CASSPTTGTGGSGYTF.

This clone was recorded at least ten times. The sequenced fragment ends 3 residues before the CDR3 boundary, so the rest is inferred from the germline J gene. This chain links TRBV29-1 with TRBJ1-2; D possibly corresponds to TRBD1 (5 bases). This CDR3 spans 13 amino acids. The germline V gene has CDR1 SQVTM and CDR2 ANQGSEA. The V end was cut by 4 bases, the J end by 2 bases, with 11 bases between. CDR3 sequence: CSVGGLLNYGYTF. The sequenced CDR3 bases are TGCAGCGTTGGGGGACTCCTAAACTATGGC.

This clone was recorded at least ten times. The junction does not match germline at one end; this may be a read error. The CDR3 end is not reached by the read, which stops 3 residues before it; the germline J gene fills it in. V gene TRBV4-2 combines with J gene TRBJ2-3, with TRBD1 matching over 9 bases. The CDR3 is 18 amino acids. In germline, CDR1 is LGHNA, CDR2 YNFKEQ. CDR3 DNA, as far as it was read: TGCGCCAGCAGCCAAGAACCTATCCGGGACAGGGTCACAGATACG. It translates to CASSQEPIRDRVTDT. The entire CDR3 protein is CASSQEPIRDRVTDTQYF.

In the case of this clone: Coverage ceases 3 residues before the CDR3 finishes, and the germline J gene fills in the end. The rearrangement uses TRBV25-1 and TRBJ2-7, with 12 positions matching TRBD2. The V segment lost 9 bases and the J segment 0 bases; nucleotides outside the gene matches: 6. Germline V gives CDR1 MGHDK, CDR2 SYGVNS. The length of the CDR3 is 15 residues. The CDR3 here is CASGPTSGSSYEQYF. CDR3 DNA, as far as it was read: TGTGCCAGTGGCCCGACTAGCGGGAGCTCCTACGAG.

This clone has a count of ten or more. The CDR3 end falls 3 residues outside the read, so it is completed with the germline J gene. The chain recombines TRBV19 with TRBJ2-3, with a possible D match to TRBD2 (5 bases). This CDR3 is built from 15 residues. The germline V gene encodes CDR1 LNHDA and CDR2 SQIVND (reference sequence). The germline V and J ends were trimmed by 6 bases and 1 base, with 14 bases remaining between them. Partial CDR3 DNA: TGTGCCAGTAGCTGGTCGGGGAGCCGCACAGATACG. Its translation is CASSWSGSRTDT. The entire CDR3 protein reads CASSWSGSRTDTQYF.

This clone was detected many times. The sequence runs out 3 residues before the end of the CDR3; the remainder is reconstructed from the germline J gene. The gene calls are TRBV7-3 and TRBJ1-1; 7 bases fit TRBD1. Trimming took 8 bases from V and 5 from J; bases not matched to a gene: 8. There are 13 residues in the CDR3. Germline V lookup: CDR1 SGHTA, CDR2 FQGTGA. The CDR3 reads CASATGEGTEAFF. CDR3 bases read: TGTGCCAGCGCCACAGGGGAGGGGACTGAA.

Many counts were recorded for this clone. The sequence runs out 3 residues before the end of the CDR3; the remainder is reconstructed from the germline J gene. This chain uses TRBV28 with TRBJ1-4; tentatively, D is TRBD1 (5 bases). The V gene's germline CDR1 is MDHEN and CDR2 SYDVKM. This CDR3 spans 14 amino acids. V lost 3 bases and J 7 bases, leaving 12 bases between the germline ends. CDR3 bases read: TGTGCCAGCAGTTTTGACGGGAGGGGTGAAAAA. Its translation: CASSFDGRGEK. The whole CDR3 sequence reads CASSFDGRGEKLFF.

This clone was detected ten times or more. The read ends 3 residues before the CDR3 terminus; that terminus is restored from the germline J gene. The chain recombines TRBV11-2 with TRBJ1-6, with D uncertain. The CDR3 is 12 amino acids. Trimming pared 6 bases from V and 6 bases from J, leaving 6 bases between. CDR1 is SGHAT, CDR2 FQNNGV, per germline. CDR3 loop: CASSLPNSPLHF. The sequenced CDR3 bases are TGTGCCAGCAGTCTCCCTAATTCACCC.

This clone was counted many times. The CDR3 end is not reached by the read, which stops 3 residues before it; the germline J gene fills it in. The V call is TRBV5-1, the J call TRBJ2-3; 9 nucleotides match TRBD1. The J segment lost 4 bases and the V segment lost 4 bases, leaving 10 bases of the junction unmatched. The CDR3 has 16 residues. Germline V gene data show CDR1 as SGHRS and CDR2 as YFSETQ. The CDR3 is CASSSPDRGMADTQYF. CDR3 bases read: TGCGCCAGCAGCAGCCCCGACAGGGGGATGGCAGATACG.

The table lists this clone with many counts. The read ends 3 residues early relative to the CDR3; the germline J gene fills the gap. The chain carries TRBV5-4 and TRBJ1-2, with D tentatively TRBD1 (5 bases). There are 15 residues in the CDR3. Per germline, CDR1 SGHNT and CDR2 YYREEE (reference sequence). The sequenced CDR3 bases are TGTGCCAGCAGCTCTTGGGAAGGCCAGGGTAGAGGC. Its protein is CASSSWEGQGRG. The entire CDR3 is CASSSWEGQGRGYTF.

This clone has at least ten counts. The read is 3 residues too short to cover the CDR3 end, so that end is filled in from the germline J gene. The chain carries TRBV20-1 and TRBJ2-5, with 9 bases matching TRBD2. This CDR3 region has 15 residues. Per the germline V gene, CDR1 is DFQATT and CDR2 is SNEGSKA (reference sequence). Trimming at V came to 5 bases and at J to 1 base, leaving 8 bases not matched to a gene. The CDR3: CSAAPSGVRQETQYF. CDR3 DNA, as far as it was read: TGCAGTGCTGCCCCTAGCGGGGTTCGCCAAGAGACC.

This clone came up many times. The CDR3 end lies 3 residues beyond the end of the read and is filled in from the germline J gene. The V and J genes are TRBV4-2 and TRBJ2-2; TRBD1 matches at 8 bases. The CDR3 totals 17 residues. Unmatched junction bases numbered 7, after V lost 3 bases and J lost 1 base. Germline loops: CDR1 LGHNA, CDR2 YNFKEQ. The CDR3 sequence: CASSQSRGQVNTGELFF. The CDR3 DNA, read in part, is TGTGCCAGCAGCCAGAGCAGGGGGCAAGTGAACACCGGGGAG.

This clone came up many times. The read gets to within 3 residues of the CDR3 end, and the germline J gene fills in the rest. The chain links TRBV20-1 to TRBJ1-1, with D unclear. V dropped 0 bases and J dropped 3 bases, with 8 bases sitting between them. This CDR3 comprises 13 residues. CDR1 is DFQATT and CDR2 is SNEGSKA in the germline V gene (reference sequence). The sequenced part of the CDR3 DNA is TGCAGTGCTAGAGATAGTTTGTACACTGAA. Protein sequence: CSARDSLYTE. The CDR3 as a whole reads CSARDSLYTEAFF.

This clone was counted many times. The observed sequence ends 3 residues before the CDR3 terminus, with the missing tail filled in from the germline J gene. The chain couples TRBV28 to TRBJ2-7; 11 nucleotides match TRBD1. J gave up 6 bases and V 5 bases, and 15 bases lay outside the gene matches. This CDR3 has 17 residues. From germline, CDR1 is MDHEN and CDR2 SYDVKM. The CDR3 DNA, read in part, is TGTGCCAGCAGTCACGCTCGAGGACAGGGGGCGCAGGGCGAG. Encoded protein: CASSHARGQGAQGE. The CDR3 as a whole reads CASSHARGQGAQGEQYF.